Included here is one T cell receptor beta chain sequence, with context. Read coverage stops 3 residues before the CDR3 terminus; the germline J gene supplies the remainder. Germline V lookup: CDR1 SGHDT, CDR2 YYEEEE. The CDR3 is 15 amino acids. The entry originates in a study of T cells in women clearing cervical HPV infection. For the study at large: Controls gave blood once infection was undetectable; cases at lesion identification.

immunoSEQ multiplex PCR used an average of around 1,200 ng genomic DNA. Sequencing used immunoSEQ multiplex PCR; TCRdb keeps in-frame clones, though not all of them. Here the sample table reports around 30,000 clones. All donors had a single incident cervical HPV16 infection, not prevalent. The sequencing input was blood buffy coat. V and J are TRBV5-6 and TRBJ2-2; 8 bases agree with TRBD1. The TCR originated in a woman aged 18 to 75 with a cervical HPV16 infection that either progressed to CIN3+ or cleared (not recorded which). Here the CDR3 reads CASSSPTGEKEKLFF. CDR3 bases read: TGTGCCAGCAGCTCCCCGACAGGGGAGAAGGAAAAG. Full variable domain (outside the CDR3, taken from reference TRBV5-6 and TRBJ2-2): DAGVTQSPTHLIKTRGQQVTLRCSPKSGHDTVSWYQQALGQGPQFIFQYYEEEERQRGNFPDRFSGHQFPNYSSELNVNALLLGDSALYLCASSSPTGEKEKLFFGEGSRLTVL.